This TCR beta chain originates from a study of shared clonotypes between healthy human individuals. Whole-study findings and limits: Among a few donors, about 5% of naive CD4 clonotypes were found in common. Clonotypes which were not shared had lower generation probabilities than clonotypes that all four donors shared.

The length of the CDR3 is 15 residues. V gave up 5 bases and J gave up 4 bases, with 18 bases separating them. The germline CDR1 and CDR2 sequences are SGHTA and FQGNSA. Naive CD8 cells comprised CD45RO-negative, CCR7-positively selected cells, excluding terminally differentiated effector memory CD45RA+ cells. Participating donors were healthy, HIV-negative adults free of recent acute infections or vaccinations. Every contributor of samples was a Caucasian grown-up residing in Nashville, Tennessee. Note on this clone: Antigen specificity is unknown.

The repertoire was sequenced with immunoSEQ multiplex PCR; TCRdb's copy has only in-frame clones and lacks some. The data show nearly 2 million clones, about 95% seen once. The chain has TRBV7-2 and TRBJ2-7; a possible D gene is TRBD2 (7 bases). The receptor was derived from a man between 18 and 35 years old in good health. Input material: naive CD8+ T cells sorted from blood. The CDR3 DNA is TGTGCCAGCAGCCTAGGGGGGGAGAGGCTATACGAGCAGTACTTC. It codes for CASSLGGERLYEQYF.